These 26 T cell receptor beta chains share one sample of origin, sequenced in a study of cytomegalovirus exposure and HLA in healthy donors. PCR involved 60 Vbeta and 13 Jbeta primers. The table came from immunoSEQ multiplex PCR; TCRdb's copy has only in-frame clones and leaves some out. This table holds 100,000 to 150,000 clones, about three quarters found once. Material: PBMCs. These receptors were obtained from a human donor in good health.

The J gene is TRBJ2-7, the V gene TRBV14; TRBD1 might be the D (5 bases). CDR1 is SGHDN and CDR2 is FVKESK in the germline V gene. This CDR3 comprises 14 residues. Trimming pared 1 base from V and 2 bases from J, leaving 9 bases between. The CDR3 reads CASSQATGTYEQYF. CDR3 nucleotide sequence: TGTGCCAGCAGCCAAGCAACAGGAACCTACGAGCAGTACTTC.

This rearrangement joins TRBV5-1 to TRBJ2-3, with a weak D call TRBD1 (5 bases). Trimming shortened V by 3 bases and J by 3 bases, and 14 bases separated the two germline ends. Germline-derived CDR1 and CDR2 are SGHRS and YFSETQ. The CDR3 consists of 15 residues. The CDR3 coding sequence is TGCGCCAGCAGCTCAGGAGCTAAGGGGACAGATACGCAGTATTTT. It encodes CASSSGAKGTDTQYF. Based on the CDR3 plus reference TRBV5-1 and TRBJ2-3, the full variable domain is KAGVTQTPRYLIKTRGQQVTLSCSPISGHRSVSWYQQTPGQGLQFLFEYFSETQRNKGNFPGRFSGRQFSNSRSEMNVSTLELGDSALYLCASSSGAKGTDTQYFGPGTRLTVL.

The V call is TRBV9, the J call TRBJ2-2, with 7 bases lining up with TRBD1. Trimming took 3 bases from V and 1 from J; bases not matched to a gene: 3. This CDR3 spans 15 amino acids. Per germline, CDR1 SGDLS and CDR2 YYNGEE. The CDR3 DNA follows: TGTGCCAGCAGCGCGACAGGGAGGAACACCGGGGAGCTGTTTTTT. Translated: CASSATGRNTGELFF.

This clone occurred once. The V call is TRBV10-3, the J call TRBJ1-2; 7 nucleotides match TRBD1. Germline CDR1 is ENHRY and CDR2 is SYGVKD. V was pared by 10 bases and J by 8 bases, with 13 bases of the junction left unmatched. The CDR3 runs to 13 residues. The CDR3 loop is CATSGSNRGGYTF. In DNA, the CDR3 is TGTGCCACCTCCGGGAGCAACAGGGGAGGCTACACCTTC.

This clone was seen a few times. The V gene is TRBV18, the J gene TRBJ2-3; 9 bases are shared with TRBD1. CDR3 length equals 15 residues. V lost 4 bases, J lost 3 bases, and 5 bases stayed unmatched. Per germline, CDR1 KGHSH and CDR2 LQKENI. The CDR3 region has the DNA TGTGCCAGCTCACGGGTAGGACAGGGGACAGATACGCAGTATTTT. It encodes CASSRVGQGTDTQYF.

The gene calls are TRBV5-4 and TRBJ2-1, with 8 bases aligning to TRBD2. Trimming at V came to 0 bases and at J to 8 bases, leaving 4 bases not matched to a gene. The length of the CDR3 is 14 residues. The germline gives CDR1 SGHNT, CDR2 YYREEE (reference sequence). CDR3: CASSLGRGEYEQFF. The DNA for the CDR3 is TGTGCCAGCAGCTTGGGGCGGGGGGAATATGAGCAGTTCTTC.

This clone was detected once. The DNA for the CDR3 is TGTGCCAGTAGCGATGTGGGGGCCGGGTTCGGCAATGAGCAGTTCTTC. Translation: CASSDVGAGFGNEQFF. This chain connects TRBV19 to TRBJ2-1; D perhaps matches TRBD1 (6 bases). Looked up from germline, CDR1 is LNHDA and CDR2 is SQIVND (reference sequence). Trimming cost V 6 bases and J 6 bases, with 21 bases left between them. The CDR3 sequence is 16 residues long.

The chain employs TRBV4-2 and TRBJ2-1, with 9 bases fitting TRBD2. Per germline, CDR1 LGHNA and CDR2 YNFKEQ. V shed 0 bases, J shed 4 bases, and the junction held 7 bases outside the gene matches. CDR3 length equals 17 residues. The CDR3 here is CASSQETSGRLYNEQFF. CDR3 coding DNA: TGTGCCAGCAGCCAAGAAACTAGCGGGCGATTATACAATGAGCAGTTCTTC.

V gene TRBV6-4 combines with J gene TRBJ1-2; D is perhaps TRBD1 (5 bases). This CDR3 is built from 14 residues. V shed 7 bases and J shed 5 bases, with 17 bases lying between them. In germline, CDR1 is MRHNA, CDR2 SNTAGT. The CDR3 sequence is CASTGGPSKYGYTF. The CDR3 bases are TGTGCCAGCACCGGGGGACCGAGTAAATATGGCTACACCTTC.

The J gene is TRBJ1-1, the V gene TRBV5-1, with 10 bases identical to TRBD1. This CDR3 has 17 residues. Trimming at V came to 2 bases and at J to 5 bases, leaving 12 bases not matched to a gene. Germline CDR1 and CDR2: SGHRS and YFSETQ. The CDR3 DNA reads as TGCGCCAGCAGCTTCGGTGGGACAGGGGTCCTTAGTACTGAAGCTTTCTTT. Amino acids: CASSFGGTGVLSTEAFF.

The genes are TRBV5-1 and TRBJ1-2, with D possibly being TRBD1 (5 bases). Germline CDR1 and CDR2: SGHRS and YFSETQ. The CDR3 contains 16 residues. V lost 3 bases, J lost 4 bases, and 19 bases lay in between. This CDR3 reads CASSSPTTEATYGYTF. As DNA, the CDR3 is TGCGCCAGCAGCTCCCCGACGACAGAAGCAACCTATGGCTACACCTTC.

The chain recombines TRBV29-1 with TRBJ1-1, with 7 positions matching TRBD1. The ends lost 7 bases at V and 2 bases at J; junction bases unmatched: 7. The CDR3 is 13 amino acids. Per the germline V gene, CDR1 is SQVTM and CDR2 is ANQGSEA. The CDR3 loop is CSGIGTVNTEAFF. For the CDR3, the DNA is TGCAGCGGCATCGGGACAGTTAACACTGAAGCTTTCTTT.

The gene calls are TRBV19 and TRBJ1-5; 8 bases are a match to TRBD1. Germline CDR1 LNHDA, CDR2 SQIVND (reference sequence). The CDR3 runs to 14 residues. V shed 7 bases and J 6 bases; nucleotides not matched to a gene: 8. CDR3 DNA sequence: TGTGCCAGTAACAACAGGGGGGCTCGTCAGCCCCAGCATTTT. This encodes CASNNRGARQPQHF. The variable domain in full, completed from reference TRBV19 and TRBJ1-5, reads DGGITQSPKYLFRKEGQNVTLSCEQNLNHDAMYWYRQDPGQGLRLIYYSQIVNDFQKGDIAEGYSVSREKKESFPLTVTSAQKNPTAFYLCASNNRGARQPQHFGDGTRLSIL.

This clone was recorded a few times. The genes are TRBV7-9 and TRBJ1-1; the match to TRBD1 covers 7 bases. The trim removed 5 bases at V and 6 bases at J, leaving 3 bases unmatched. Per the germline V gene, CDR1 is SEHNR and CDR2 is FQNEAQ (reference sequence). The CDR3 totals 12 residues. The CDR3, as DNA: TGTGCCAGCAGCCCAGGACAGGCTGAAGCTTTCTTT. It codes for CASSPGQAEAFF.

CDR3 sequence: CASSLGSYRNYEQYF. In DNA form, the CDR3 reads TGCGCCAGCAGCTTGGGGTCTTACAGGAACTACGAGCAGTACTTC. This chain links TRBV5-1 with TRBJ2-7, with D possibly TRBD1 on 5 matching bases. The V gene's germline CDR1 is SGHRS and CDR2 YFSETQ. The CDR3 is 15 amino acids. Trimming took off 0 bases at V and 3 bases at J, with 13 bases between the two ends. The whole variable domain, remainder taken from reference TRBV5-1 and TRBJ2-7, is KAGVTQTPRYLIKTRGQQVTLSCSPISGHRSVSWYQQTPGQGLQFLFEYFSETQRNKGNFPGRFSGRQFSNSRSEMNVSTLELGDSALYLCASSLGSYRNYEQYFGPGTRLTVT.

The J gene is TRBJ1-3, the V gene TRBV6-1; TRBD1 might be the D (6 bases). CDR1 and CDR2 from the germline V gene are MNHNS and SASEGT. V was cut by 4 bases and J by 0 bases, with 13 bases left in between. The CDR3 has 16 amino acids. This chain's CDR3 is CASSGLTGSSGNTIYF. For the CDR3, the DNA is TGTGCCAGCAGTGGGTTAACAGGGAGCTCTGGAAACACCATATATTTT.

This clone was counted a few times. The DNA for the CDR3 is TGCGCCAGCTCGTACGGGATGAACACTGAAGCTTTCTTT. Amino acid sequence: CASSYGMNTEAFF. The chain is built from TRBV10-2 and TRBJ1-1; D call uncertain. This CDR3 region has 13 residues. V lost 8 bases and J lost 0, with 10 bases in between. Germline lookup yields CDR1 WSHSY and CDR2 SAAADI.

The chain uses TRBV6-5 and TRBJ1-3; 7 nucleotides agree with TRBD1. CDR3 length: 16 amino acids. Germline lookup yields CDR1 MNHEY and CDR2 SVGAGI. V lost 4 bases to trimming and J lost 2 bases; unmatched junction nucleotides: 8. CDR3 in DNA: TGTGCCAGCAGTTGGGATCTAACAGGGGCTGGAAACACCATATATTTT. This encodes CASSWDLTGAGNTIYF.

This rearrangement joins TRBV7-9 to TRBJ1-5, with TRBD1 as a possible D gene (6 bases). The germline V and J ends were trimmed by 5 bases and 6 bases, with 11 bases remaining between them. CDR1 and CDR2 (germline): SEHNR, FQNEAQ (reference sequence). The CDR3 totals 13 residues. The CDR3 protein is CASSPRRGQPQHF. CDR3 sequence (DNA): TGTGCCAGCAGCCCCCGCAGGGGTCAGCCCCAGCATTTT.

CDR3 sequence reads: CASSQLTPGVSGNTIYF. Here the CDR3 DNA reads TGCGCCAGCAGCCAACTTACCCCCGGGGTCTCTGGAAACACCATATATTTT. This chain connects TRBV4-1 to TRBJ1-3; D is unresolved. CDR3 length: 17 amino acids. From germline, CDR1 is MGHRA and CDR2 YSYEKL. The V end was cut by 2 bases, the J end by 0 bases, with 14 bases between.

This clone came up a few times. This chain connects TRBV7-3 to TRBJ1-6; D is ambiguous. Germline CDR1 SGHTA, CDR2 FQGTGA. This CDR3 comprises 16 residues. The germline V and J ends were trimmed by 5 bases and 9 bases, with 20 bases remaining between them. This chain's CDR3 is CASSAGSSRGSSPLHF. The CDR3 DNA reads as TGTGCCAGCAGCGCGGGGAGTTCACGAGGTAGTTCACCCCTCCACTTT.

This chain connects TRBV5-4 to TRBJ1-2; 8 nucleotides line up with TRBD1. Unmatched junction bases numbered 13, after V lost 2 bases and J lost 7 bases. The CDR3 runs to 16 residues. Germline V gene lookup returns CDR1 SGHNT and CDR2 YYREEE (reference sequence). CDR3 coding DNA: TGTGCCAGCAGCTTCGGTGTCCCGGACAGGGTTTTTGGCTACACCTTC. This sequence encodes CASSFGVPDRVFGYTF. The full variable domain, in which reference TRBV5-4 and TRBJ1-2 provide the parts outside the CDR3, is ETGVTQSPTHLIKTRGQQVTLRCSSQSGHNTVSWYQQALGQGPQFIFQYYREEENGRGNFPPRFSGLQFPNYSSELNVNALELDDSALYLCASSFGVPDRVFGYTFGSGTRLTVV.

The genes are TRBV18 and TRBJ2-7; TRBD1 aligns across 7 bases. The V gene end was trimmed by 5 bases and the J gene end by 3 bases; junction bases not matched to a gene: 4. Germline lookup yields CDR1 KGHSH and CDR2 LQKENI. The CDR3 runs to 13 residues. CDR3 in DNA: TGTGCCAGCTCAACGGGACAGAACTACGAGCAGTACTTC. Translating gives CASSTGQNYEQYF.

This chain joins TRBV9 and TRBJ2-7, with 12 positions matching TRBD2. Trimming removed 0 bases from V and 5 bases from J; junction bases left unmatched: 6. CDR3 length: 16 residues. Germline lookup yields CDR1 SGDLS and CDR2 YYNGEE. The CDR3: CASSVVLAGGLDEQYF. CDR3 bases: TGTGCCAGCAGCGTAGTTCTAGCGGGGGGGCTCGACGAGCAGTACTTC.

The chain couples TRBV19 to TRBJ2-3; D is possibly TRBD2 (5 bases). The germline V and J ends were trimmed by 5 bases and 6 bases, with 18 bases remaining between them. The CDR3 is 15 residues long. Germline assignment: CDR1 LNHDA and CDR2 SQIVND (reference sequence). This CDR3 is CASSGIRETGDTQYF. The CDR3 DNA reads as TGTGCCAGTAGTGGGATCCGGGAAACTGGGGATACGCAGTATTTT. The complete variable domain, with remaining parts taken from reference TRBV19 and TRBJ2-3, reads DGGITQSPKYLFRKEGQNVTLSCEQNLNHDAMYWYRQDPGQGLRLIYYSQIVNDFQKGDIAEGYSVSREKKESFPLTVTSAQKNPTAFYLCASSGIRETGDTQYFGPGTRLTVL.

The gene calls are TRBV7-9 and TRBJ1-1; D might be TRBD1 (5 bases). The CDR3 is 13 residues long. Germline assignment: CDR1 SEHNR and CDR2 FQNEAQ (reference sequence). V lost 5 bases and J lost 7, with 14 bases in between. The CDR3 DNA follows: TGTGCCAGCAGCCGCAACAGGTTCGGTGAAGCTTTCTTT. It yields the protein CASSRNRFGEAFF.